The 28 T cell receptor beta chains given below trace back to one sample, sequenced in a study of blood T cell repertoires in COVID-19. The assay was immunoSEQ multiplex PCR, and TCRdb's table has in-frame clones only and misses some. In the table there are about 200,000 clones, approximately 86% of which are singletons. Sample: PBMCs or T cells enriched from blood (not recorded which). Every receptor here comes from a woman aged 25 to 39 who had recovered from COVID-19.

The chain carries TRBV6-5 and TRBJ1-5; tentatively, D is TRBD1 (5 bases). V was clipped by 6 bases and J by 0 bases, with 12 bases between them. Germline V CDR1 and CDR2: MNHEY, SVGAGI. CDR3 length: 15 amino acids. The CDR3: CASRLDSTSNQPQHF. CDR3 in DNA: TGTGCCAGCAGATTAGACAGTACTAGCAATCAGCCCCAGCATTTT.

The genes are TRBV7-9 and TRBJ1-2; TRBD1 aligns across 7 bases. With V trimmed by 4 bases and J by 6 bases, 14 bases remained unmatched. The CDR3 contains 16 residues. CDR1 SEHNR and CDR2 FQNEAQ come from the germline V gene (reference sequence). CDR3 region: CASSSSDRAGGNGYTF. The CDR3 DNA reads as TGTGCCAGCAGCTCGAGTGACAGGGCCGGGGGTAATGGCTACACCTTC.

The genes are TRBV12-5 and TRBJ2-1, with D possibly matching TRBD2 (5 bases). Germline CDR1 is LGHNT and CDR2 is FRNRAP. Deletions cut 3 bases from V and 6 bases from J, with 15 bases between. The CDR3 sequence is 15 residues long. The CDR3 coding sequence is TGTGCTAGTGGTTTACTAGTTTTTCGTCTCAATGAGCAGTTCTTC. Its protein is CASGLLVFRLNEQFF.

The V call is TRBV6-5, the J call TRBJ1-1, with 9 bases that match TRBD1. Germline V gives CDR1 MNHEY, CDR2 SVGAGI. The CDR3 extends over 16 amino acids. The J segment lost 1 base and the V segment lost 3 bases, leaving 6 bases of the junction unmatched. The CDR3 region has the DNA TGTGCCAGCAGTTATTACCGACAGGGGGAGAACACTGAAGCTTTCTTT. As protein: CASSYYRQGENTEAFF.

The V and J genes are TRBV9 and TRBJ2-1; tentative D call: TRBD2 (5 bases). Deletions cut 0 bases from V and 10 bases from J, with 11 bases between. The CDR3 covers 13 residues. Germline V gene data show CDR1 as SGDLS and CDR2 as YYNGEE. The CDR3 reads CASSVVEGREQFF. The CDR3 DNA reads TGTGCCAGCAGCGTAGTTGAGGGTAGGGAGCAGTTCTTC.

This clone has a single count. The rearrangement uses TRBV12-5 and TRBJ2-7; TRBD2 agrees at 7 bases. This CDR3 contains 15 residues. The germline V gene has CDR1 LGHNT and CDR2 FRNRAP. V lost 5 bases, J lost 6 bases, and 13 bases stayed unmatched. The DNA of the CDR3 is TGTGCTAGTGGTCCTTGGGAGCCAGGACTAGTCGAGCAGTACTTC. The encoded protein is CASGPWEPGLVEQYF.

The chain employs TRBV6-2 or TRBV6-3 and TRBJ2-7; no clear D gene. V was shortened by 0 bases and J by 9 bases, with 9 bases between the two germline ends. This CDR3 region has 12 residues. Germline CDR1 MNHEY, CDR2 SVGEGT. DNA of the CDR3: TGTGCCAGCAGTTACTCGAGTCGTTGGCAGTACTTC. Residues: CASSYSSRWQYF.

The chain links TRBV7-9 to TRBJ1-5; the D gene is possibly TRBD1 (6 bases). The CDR3 totals 15 residues. Germline V CDR1 and CDR2: SEHNR, FQNEAQ (reference sequence). Trimming cost V 5 bases and J 2 bases, with 13 bases left between them. For the CDR3, the DNA is TGTGCCAGCAGCCGTTGGGGGGGCGGCAATCAGCCCCAGCATTTT. Translation: CASSRWGGGNQPQHF.

This clone was recorded a few times. The V and J genes are TRBV20-1 and TRBJ1-3; 8 nucleotides align to TRBD1. V trimming: 3 bases; J trimming: 5 bases; junction bases outside the gene matches: 3. Germline lookup yields CDR1 DFQATT and CDR2 SNEGSKA (reference sequence). This CDR3 is built from 13 residues. CDR3 in amino acids: CSASDRGRNTIYF. CDR3 DNA: TGCAGTGCTAGTGACAGGGGAAGAAACACCATATATTTT.

This clone was observed a single time. The chain uses TRBV2 and TRBJ1-1; D is undetermined. The CDR3 length is 13 residues. V lost 2 bases to trimming and J lost 7 bases, with 11 bases between them. The germline V gene encodes CDR1 SNHLY and CDR2 FYNNEI. The CDR3 DNA is TGTGCCAGCAGTGAACTGGACGGAGGTGAAGCTTTCTTT. Encoded protein: CASSELDGGEAFF. The entire variable domain, with the rest obtained from reference TRBV2 and TRBJ1-1, is as follows: EPEVTQTPSHQVTQMGQEVILRCVPISNHLYFYWYRQILGQKVEFLVSFYNNEISEKSEIFDDQFSVERPDGSNFTLKIRSTKLEDSAMYFCASSELDGGEAFFGQGTRLTVV.

The J gene is TRBJ1-2, the V gene TRBV2, with D tentatively TRBD1 (6 bases). Germline loops: CDR1 SNHLY, CDR2 FYNNEI. CDR3 length equals 15 residues. Trimming took 1 base from V and 0 from J, leaving 9 bases between them. CDR3 in amino acids: CASSEERTANYGYTF. The CDR3 DNA reads as TGTGCCAGCAGTGAAGAGCGGACAGCTAACTATGGCTACACCTTC.

The rearrangement joins TRBV4-3 to TRBJ2-3; TRBD2 matches 10 bases. V dropped 5 bases and J dropped 7; count of bases not matched to a gene: 6. The CDR3 is made up of 14 amino acids. Germline lookup yields CDR1 LGHNA and CDR2 YSLEER. Here the CDR3 reads CASSESSGSNTQYF. The DNA for the CDR3 is TGCGCCAGCAGCGAGTCTAGCGGGAGTAATACGCAGTATTTT.

V usage is TRBV5-1 and J usage is TRBJ2-7; D might be TRBD2 (5 bases). CDR3 length equals 14 residues. Germline loops: CDR1 SGHRS, CDR2 YFSETQ. Trimming removed 4 bases at V and 2 bases at J, with 13 bases between. The CDR3 here is CASSPAGVAYEQYF. The CDR3, as DNA: TGCGCCAGCAGCCCGGCCGGGGTCGCCTACGAGCAGTACTTC.

This chain links TRBV3-1 (or the pseudogene TRBV3-2) with TRBJ1-1; D is possibly TRBD1 (5 bases). Germline CDR1 and CDR2: LGHDT and YNNKEL (reference sequence). The CDR3 spans 14 residues. V lost 1 base and J 5 bases, leaving 11 bases between the germline ends. This CDR3 reads CASSQAARGTEAFF. The CDR3 coding sequence is TGTGCCAGCAGCCAAGCGGCCCGGGGGACTGAAGCTTTCTTT.

The CDR3 protein is CASSYSGRDNEQFF. The CDR3 bases are TGTGCCAGCAGTTACTCGGGCAGGGATAATGAGCAGTTCTTC. This chain uses TRBV6-6 with TRBJ2-1; a possible D gene is TRBD1 (5 bases). This CDR3 has 14 residues. Germline CDR1 reads MNHNY; CDR2 reads SVGAGI (reference sequence). V was pared by 0 bases and J by 7 bases, with 10 bases between.

In this sample, this clone turned up once. V and J are TRBV29-1 and TRBJ1-2; a weak D match, TRBD1 (6 bases). V lost 4 bases and J 6 bases, leaving 15 bases between the germline ends. The CDR3 contains 13 residues. Germline CDR1 and CDR2: SQVTM and ANQGSEA. CDR3 DNA: TGCAGCGTTGCGCTGCAGGGGATGGATGGCTACACCTTC. It encodes CSVALQGMDGYTF. Together with reference TRBV29-1 and TRBJ1-2, the CDR3 gives the full variable domain: SAVISQKPSRDICQRGTSLTIQCQVDSQVTMMFWYRQQPGQSLTLIATANQGSEATYESGFVIDKFPISRPNLTFSTLTVSNMSPEDSSIYLCSVALQGMDGYTFGSGTRLTVV.

This clone was detected only once. V gene TRBV7-9 combines with J gene TRBJ2-1; 9 bases agree with TRBD2. Losses at the gene ends were 5 bases for V and 2 bases for J; bases not matched to a gene: 10. The CDR3 contains 17 residues. Germline values: CDR1 SEHNR, CDR2 FQNEAQ (reference sequence). The CDR3 sequence is CASSHGVAGAAYNEQFF. As DNA, the CDR3 is TGTGCCAGCAGCCACGGGGTAGCGGGAGCGGCCTACAATGAGCAGTTCTTC.

This chain joins TRBV2 and TRBJ2-1; 9 nucleotides align to TRBD2. CDR1 is SNHLY and CDR2 is FYNNEI in the germline V gene. This CDR3 spans 14 amino acids. The CDR3 region has the DNA TGTGGGTGTAGCGGGGGAGAAGGGTACAATGAGCAGTTCTTC. Translation: CGCSGGEGYNEQFF.

About this clone: The junction shows a germline mismatch at one end, possibly a read error. V is TRBV7-7 and J is TRBJ2-1; TRBD1 matches at 10 bases. Germline CDR1 and CDR2: SSHAT and FNYEAQ (reference sequence). The CDR3 has 14 residues. The CDR3 here is CASSFGTGDNEQFF. The CDR3 region has the DNA TGTGCTAGCAGCTTTGGGACAGGGGACAATGAGCAGTTCTTC. The whole variable domain, remainder taken from reference TRBV7-7 and TRBJ2-1, is GAGVSQSPRYKVTKRGQDVTLRCDPISSHATLYWYQQALGQGPEFLTYFNYEAQPDKSGLPSDRFSAERPEGSISTLTIQRTEQRDSAMYRCASSFGTGDNEQFFGPGTRLTVL.

This clone was recorded many times. This chain links TRBV6-5 with TRBJ1-2, with D unresolved. V dropped 5 bases and J dropped 8 bases, with 12 bases sitting between them. Germline CDR1 and CDR2: MNHEY and SVGAGI. The CDR3 sequence is 12 residues long. The CDR3 spells CASSKGGSGYTF. For the CDR3, the DNA is TGTGCCAGCAGTAAGGGAGGGAGCGGCTACACCTTC.

The chain is built from TRBV3-1 (or the pseudogene TRBV3-2) and TRBJ1-5; 11 bases line up with TRBD1. V trimming: 4 bases; J trimming: 3 bases; junction bases outside the gene matches: 8. Germline V gene data show CDR1 as LGHDT and CDR2 as YNNKEL (reference sequence). The CDR3 sequence is 17 residues long. The CDR3 bases are TGTGCCAGCAGCCCCGGGGACAGGGGGGGAAACAATCAGCCCCAGCATTTT. Residues: CASSPGDRGGNNQPQHF.

The genes are TRBV25-1 and TRBJ2-3, with 7 nucleotides matching TRBD2. This CDR3 contains 14 residues. V gave up 4 bases and J gave up 2 bases; unmatched junction bases: 3. CDR1 and CDR2 (germline): MGHDK, SYGVNS. The CDR3: CASSARDYTDTQYF. CDR3 coding DNA: TGTGCCAGCAGTGCCCGGGACTACACAGATACGCAGTATTTT.

The V call is TRBV19, the J call TRBJ1-6, with 7 bases fitting TRBD1. The V and J ends lost 6 bases and 2 bases, in that order; junction bases with no gene match: 4. This CDR3 is 15 amino acids long. The germline V gene encodes CDR1 LNHDA and CDR2 SQIVND (reference sequence). The CDR3 loop reads CASRDRSTYNSPLHF. DNA of the CDR3: TGTGCCAGTAGGGACAGGAGCACCTATAATTCACCCCTCCACTTT.

V and J are TRBV4-1 and TRBJ1-3; TRBD1 matches 8 bases. Trimming cost V 0 bases and J 2 bases; bases outside gene matches: 3. This CDR3 has 16 residues. Per germline, CDR1 MGHRA and CDR2 YSYEKL. CDR3 in amino acids: CASSQESRGPGNTIYF. In DNA form, the CDR3 reads TGCGCCAGCAGCCAAGAATCCAGGGGGCCTGGAAACACCATATATTTT.

A single count supports this clone. The chain carries TRBV3-1 (or the pseudogene TRBV3-2) and TRBJ1-5, with a weak D call TRBD1 (6 bases). The V and J ends lost 1 base and 0 bases respectively, with 10 bases between them. The CDR3 length is 16 residues. Germline V gene lookup returns CDR1 LGHDT and CDR2 YNNKEL (reference sequence). The chain's CDR3 is CASSQAWDNSNQPQHF. In DNA form, the CDR3 reads TGTGCCAGCAGCCAAGCGTGGGACAATAGCAATCAGCCCCAGCATTTT.

The V gene is TRBV19, the J gene TRBJ2-3; possible D gene TRBD1, 5 bases. Trimming pared 3 bases from V and 6 bases from J, leaving 13 bases between. The CDR3 consists of 14 residues. CDR1 is LNHDA and CDR2 is SQIVND in the germline V gene (reference sequence). The CDR3 reads CASSMGQHGDTQYF. CDR3 DNA sequence: TGTGCCAGTAGTATGGGGCAGCATGGGGATACGCAGTATTTT.

This clone is a singleton in its sample. The V gene is TRBV6-5, the J gene TRBJ2-4, with TRBD1 identical over 9 bases. V lost 0 bases and J lost 7; bases outside the gene matches: 7. Per the germline V gene, CDR1 is MNHEY and CDR2 is SVGAGI. The CDR3 has 16 residues. In nucleotides, the CDR3 is TGTGCCAGCAGTTACTCAGGGGGACAGGGTGGTAACATTCAGTACTTC. It specifies CASSYSGGQGGNIQYF.

CDR3 coding DNA: TGTGCTAGTGGTTCGGGAGGGGGTACGAATTCACCCCTCCACTTT. Translated: CASGSGGGTNSPLHF. This chain uses TRBV12-5 with TRBJ1-6; D is perhaps TRBD1 (6 bases). In germline, CDR1 is LGHNT, CDR2 FRNRAP. The V end was cut by 4 bases, the J end by 7 bases, with 14 bases between. CDR3 size: 15 residues.